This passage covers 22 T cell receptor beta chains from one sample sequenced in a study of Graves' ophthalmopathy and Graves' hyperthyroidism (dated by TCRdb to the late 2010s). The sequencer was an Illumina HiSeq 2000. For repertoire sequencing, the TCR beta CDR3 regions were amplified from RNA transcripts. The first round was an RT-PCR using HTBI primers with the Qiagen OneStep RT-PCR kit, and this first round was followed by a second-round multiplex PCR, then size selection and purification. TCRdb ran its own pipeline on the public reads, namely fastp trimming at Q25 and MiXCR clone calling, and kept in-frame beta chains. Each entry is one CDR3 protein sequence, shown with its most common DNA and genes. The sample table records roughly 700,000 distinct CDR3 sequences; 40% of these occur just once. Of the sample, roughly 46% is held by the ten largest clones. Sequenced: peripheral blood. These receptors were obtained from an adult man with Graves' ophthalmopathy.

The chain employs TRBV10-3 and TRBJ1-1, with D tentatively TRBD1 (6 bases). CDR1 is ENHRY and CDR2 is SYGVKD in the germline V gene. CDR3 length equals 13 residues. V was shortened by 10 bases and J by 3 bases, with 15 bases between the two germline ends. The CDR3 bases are TGTGCCAGCAGAAACAGGGTTTACACTGAAGCTTTCTTT. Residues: CASRNRVYTEAFF.

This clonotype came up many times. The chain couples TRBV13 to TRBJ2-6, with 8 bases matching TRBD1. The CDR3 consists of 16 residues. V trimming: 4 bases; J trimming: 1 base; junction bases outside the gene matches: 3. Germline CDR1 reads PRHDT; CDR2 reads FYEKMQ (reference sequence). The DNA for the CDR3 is TGTGCCAGCAGCTCGACAGGGGAGTCTGGGGCCAACGTCCTGACTTTC. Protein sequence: CASSSTGESGANVLTF.

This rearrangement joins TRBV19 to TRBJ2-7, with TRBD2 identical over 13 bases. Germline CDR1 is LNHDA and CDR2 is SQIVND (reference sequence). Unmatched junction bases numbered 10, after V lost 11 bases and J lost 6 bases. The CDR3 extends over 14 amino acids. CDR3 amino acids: CAWSARLAGGEQYF. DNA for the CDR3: TGTGCCTGGAGCGCCCGACTAGCGGGAGGCGAGCAGTACTTC.

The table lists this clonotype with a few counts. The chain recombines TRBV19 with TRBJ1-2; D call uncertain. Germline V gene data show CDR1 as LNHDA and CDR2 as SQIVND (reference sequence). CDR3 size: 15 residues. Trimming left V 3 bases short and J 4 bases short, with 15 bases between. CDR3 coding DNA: TGTGCCAGTAGTATTTCTCCCGGAACGTCCTATGGCTACACCTTC. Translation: CASSISPGTSYGYTF.

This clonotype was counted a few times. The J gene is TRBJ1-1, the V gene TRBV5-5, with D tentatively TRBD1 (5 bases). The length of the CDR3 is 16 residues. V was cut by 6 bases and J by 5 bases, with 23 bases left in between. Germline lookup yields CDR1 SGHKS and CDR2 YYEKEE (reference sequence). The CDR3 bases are TGTGCCAGCATCTCCACATCCCGGGGGATGAGGACTGAAGCTTTCTTT. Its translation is CASISTSRGMRTEAFF.

The CDR3 spells CASRETGKTLQETQYF. Here the CDR3 DNA reads TGCGCCAGCCGAGAAACAGGGAAAACCCTCCAAGAGACCCAGTACTTC. The chain combines TRBV5-1 with TRBJ2-5; weak D call: TRBD1 (6 bases). The germline gives CDR1 SGHRS, CDR2 YFSETQ. V was trimmed by 7 bases and J by 1 base, leaving 20 bases between them. The CDR3 length is 16 residues.

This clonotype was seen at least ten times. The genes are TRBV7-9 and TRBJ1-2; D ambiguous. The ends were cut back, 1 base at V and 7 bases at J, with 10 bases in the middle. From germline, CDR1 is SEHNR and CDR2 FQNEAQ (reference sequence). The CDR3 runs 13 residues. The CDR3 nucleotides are TGTGCCAGCAGCTTAGTCGATGAGCTTGGCTACACCTTC. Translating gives CASSLVDELGYTF. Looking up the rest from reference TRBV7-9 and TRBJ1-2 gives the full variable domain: DTGVSQNPRHKITKRGQNVTFRCDPISEHNRLYWYRQTLGQGPEFLTYFQNEAQLEKSRLLSDRFSAERPKGSFSTLEIQRTEQGDSAMYLCASSLVDELGYTFGSGTRLTVV.

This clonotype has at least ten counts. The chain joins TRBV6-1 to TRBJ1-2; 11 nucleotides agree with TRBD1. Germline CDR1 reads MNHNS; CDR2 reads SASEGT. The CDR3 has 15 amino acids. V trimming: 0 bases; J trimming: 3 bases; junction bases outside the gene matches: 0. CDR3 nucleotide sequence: TGTGCCAGCAGTGAAGCGGGACAGGGGGACTATGGCTACACCTTC. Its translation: CASSEAGQGDYGYTF.

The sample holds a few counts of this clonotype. Here the CDR3 DNA reads TGCAGCGTTGGAGGGGGGAAGCCTAGCACAGATACGCAGTATTTT. Protein product: CSVGGGKPSTDTQYF. J is TRBJ2-3 and V is TRBV29-1, with D perhaps given as TRBD1 or TRBD2 (6 bases each). The germline CDR1 and CDR2 sequences are SQVTM and ANQGSEA. V lost 4 bases and J 0 bases, leaving 14 bases between the germline ends. This CDR3 has 15 residues.

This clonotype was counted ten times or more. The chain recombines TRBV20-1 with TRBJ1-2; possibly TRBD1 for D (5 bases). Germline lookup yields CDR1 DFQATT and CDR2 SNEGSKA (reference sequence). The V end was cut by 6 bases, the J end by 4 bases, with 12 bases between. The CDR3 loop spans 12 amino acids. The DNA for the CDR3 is TGCAGTGCCGAACGGGGCAGCTATGGCTACACCTTC. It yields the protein CSAERGSYGYTF.

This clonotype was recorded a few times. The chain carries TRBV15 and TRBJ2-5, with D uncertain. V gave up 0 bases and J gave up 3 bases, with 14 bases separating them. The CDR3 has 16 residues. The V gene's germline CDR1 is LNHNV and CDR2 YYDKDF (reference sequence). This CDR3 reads CATSRDIVSAKETQYF. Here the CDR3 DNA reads TGTGCCACCAGCAGAGATATCGTGTCTGCCAAAGAGACCCAGTACTTC.

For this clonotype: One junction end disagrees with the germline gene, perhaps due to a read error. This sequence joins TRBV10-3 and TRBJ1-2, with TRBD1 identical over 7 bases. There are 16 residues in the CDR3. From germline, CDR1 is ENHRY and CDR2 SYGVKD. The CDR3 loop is CASSYPPGTANYGYTF. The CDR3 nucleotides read TGTGCCAGCAGTTATCCACCCGGGACAGCTAACTATGGCTACACCTTC.

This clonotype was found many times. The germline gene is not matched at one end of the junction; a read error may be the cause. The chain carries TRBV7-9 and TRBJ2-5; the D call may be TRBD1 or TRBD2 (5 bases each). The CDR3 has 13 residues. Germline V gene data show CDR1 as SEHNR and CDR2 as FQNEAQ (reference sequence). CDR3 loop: CASSASRDGYRHF. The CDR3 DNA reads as TGTGCCAGCAGCGCTTCCCGGGACGGCTATCGGCACTTC.

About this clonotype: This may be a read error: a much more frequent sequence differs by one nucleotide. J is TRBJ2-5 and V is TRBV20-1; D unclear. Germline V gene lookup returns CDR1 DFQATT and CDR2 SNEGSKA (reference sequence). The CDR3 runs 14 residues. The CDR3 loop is CSARVGTARETQCF. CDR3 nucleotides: TGCAGTGCTAGAGTGGGAACTGCCCGAGAGACCCAGTGCTTC.

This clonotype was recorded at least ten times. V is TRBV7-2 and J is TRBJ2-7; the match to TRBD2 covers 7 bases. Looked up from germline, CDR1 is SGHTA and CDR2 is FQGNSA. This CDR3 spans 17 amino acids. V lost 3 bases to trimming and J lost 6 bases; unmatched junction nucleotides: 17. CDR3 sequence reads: CASSFEAGVGGRGEQYF. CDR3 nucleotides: TGTGCCAGCAGCTTTGAGGCGGGAGTAGGCGGCCGCGGCGAGCAGTACTTC. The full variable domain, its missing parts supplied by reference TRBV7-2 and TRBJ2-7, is GAGVSQSPSNKVTEKGKDVELRCDPISGHTALYWYRQSLGQGLEFLIYFQGNSAPDKSGLPSDRFSAERTGGSVSTLTIQRTQQEDSAVYLCASSFEAGVGGRGEQYFGPGTRLTVT.

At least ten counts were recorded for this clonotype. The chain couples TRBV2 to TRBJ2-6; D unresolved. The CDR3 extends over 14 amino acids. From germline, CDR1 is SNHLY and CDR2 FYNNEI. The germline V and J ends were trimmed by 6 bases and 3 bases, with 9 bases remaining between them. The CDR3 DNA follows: TGTGCCAGCAGACCGTATGGTGGGGCCAACGTCCTGACTTTC. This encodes CASRPYGGANVLTF.

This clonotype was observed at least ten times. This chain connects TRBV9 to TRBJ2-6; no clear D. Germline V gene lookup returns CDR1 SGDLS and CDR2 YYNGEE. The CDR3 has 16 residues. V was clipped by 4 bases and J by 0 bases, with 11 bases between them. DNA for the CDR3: TGTGCCAGCAGCCAACCACAGCACTCTGGGGCCAACGTCCTGACTTTC. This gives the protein CASSQPQHSGANVLTF.

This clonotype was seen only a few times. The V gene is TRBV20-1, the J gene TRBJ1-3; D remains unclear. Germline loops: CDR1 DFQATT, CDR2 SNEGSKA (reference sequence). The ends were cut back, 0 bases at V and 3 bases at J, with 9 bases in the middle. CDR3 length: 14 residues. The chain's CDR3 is CSARDPENGNTIYF. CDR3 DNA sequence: TGCAGTGCTAGAGATCCTGAGAATGGAAACACCATATATTTT.

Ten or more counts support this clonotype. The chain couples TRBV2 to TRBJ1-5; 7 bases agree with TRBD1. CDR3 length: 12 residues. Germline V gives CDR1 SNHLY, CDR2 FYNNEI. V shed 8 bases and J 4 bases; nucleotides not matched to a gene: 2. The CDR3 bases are TGTGCCAGCCAGACAGGGAATCAGCCCCAGCATTTT. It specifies CASQTGNQPQHF.

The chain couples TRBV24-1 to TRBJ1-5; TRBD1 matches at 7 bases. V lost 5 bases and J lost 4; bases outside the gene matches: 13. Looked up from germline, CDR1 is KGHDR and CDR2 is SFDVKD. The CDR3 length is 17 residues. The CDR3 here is CATSATLGTAGNQPQHF. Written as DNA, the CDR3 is TGTGCCACCAGTGCTACCCTAGGGACAGCGGGGAATCAGCCCCAGCATTTT.

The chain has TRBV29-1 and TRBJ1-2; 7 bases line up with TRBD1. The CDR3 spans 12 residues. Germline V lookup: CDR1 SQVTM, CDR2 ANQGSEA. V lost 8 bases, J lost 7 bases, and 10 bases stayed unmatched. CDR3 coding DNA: TGCAGCCAATCGACAGGGTTAGTTGGCTACACCTTC. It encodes CSQSTGLVGYTF.

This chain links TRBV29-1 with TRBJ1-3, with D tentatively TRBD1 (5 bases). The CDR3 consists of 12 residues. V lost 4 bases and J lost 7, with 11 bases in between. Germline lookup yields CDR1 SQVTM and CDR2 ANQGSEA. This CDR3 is CSVAGTKNTIYF. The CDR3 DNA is TGCAGCGTTGCCGGGACTAAGAACACCATATATTTT.